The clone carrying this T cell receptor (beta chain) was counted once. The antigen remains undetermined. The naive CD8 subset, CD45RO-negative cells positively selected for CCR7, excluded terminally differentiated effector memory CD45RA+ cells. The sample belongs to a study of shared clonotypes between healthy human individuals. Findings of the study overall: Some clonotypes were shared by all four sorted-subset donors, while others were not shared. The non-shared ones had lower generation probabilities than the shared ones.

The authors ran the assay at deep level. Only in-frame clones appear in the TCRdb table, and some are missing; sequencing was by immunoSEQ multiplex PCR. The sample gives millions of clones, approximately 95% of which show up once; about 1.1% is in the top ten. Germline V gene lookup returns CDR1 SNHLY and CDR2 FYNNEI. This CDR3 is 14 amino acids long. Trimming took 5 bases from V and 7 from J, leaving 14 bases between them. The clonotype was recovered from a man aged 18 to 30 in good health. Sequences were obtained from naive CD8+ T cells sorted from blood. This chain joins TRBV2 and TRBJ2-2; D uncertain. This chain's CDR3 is CASSTAGLVGELFF. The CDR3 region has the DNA TGTGCCAGCAGTACTGCCGGCCTCGTCGGGGAGCTGTTTTTT. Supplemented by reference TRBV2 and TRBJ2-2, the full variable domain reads EPEVTQTPSHQVTQMGQEVILRCVPISNHLYFYWYRQILGQKVEFLVSFYNNEISEKSEIFDDQFSVERPDGSNFTLKIRSTKLEDSAMYFCASSTAGLVGELFFGEGSRLTVL.